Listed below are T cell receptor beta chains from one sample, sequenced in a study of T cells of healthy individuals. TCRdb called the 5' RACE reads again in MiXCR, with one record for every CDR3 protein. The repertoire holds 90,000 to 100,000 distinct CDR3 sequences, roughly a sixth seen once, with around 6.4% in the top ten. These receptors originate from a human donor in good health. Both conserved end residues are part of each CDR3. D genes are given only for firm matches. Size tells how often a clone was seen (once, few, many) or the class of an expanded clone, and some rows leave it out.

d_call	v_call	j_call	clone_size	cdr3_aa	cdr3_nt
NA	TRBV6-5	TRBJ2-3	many	CASSYVGKGTDTQYF	TGTGCCAGCAGTTACGTAGGGAAAGGGACAGATACGCAGTATTTT
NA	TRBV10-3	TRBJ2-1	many	CAISEVKGVDEQFF	TGTGCCATCAGTGAGGTGAAGGGGGTTGATGAGCAGTTCTTC
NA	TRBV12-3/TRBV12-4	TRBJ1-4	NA	CASSSGGSTGKLFF	TGTGCCAGCAGTTCGGGGGGCTCGACCGGAAAACTGTTTTTT
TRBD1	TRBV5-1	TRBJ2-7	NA	CASSLVRTGDYEQYF	TGCGCCAGCAGCTTGGTGCGGACAGGGGACTACGAGCAGTACTTC
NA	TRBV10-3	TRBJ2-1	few	CAIRGENEQFF	TGTGCCATCAGGGGGGAGAATGAGCAGTTCTTC
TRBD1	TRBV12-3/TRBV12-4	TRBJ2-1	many	CASVGTGDDEQFF	TGTGCCTCGGTCGGGACAGGGGACGATGAGCAGTTCTTC
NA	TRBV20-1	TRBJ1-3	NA	CSARAVGYTIYF	TGCAGTGCTAGAGCCGTGGGGTACACCATATATTTT
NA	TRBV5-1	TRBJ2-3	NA	CASSYWDTTDTQYF	TGCGCCAGCAGCTATTGGGACACCACAGATACGCAGTATTTT
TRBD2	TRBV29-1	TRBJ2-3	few	CSVSGLAGDTQYF	TGCAGCGTATCGGGACTAGCGGGAGATACGCAGTATTTT
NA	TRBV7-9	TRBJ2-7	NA	CASSPTANYEQYF	TGTGCCAGCAGCCCCACAGCGAACTACGAGCAGTACTTC
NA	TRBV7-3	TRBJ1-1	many	CASRRLSNTEAFF	TGTGCCAGCAGGAGACTGTCGAACACTGAAGCTTTCTTT
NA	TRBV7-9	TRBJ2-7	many	CASSLSQGTAYEQYF	TGTGCCAGCAGCTTATCCCAGGGGACCGCCTACGAGCAGTACTTC
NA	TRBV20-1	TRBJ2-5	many	CSAIPGGEASQETQYF	TGCAGTGCTATCCCTGGCGGGGAGGCCTCCCAAGAGACCCAGTACTTC
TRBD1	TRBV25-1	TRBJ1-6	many	CASSDTGVSPLHF	TGTGCCAGCAGTGATACAGGGGTTTCACCCCTCCACTTT
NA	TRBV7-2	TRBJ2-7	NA	CASSLFTDAYEQYF	TGTGCCAGCAGCTTGTTCACGGATGCCTACGAGCAGTACTTC
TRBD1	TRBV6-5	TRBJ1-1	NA	CASNRGRNTEAFF	TGTGCCAGCAACAGGGGGCGTAACACTGAAGCTTTCTTT
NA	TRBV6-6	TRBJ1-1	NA	CASSYYGVNTEAFF	TGTGCCAGCAGTTACTACGGGGTAAACACTGAAGCTTTCTTT
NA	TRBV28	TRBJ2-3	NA	CASSLWTGSTDTQYF	TGTGCCAGCAGTTTGTGGACGGGTAGCACAGATACGCAGTATTTT
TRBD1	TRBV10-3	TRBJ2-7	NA	CAIRGTGTEQYF	TGTGCCATCAGGGGGACAGGGACGGAGCAGTACTTC
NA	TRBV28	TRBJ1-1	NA	CASSFTSGISRTEAFF	TGTGCCAGCAGTTTTACGTCCGGGATTTCACGCACTGAAGCTTTCTTT
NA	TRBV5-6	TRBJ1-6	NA	CASSLEGTDSYNSPLHF	TGTGCCAGCAGCTTGGAGGGGACTGACTCCTATAATTCACCCCTCCACTTT
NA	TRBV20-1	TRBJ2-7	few	CSARVPDRQGPYEQYF	TGCAGTGCTAGAGTACCTGACAGGCAGGGGCCCTACGAGCAGTACTTC
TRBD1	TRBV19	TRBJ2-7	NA	CASSGTGGYEQYF	TGTGCCAGTAGTGGGACAGGGGGCTACGAGCAGTACTTC
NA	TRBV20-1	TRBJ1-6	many	CSAPLGPYNSPLHF	TGCAGTGCCCCCCTCGGACCTTATAATTCACCCCTCCACTTT
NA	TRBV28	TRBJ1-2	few	CASSPPGTDYGYTF	TGTGCCAGCAGTCCCCCCGGGACGGATTATGGCTACACCTTC
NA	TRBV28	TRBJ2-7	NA	CASSLVRLAHSDEQYF	TGTGCCAGCAGTCTCGTACGGCTAGCGCATTCCGACGAGCAGTACTTC
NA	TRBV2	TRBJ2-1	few	CASRGLDSYNEQFF	TGTGCCAGCAGAGGACTTGACTCCTACAATGAGCAGTTCTTC
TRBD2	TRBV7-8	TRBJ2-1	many	CASSMRTSGGYEQFF	TGTGCCAGCAGTATGAGGACTAGCGGGGGCTATGAGCAGTTCTTC
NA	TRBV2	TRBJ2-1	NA	CASSARPENEQFF	TGTGCCAGCAGTGCAAGACCCGAGAATGAGCAGTTCTTC
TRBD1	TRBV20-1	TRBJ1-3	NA	CSASGQRNTIYF	TGCAGTGCTTCGGGACAGCGAAACACCATATATTTT
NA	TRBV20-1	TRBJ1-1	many	CSASWGEGHTEAFF	TGCAGTGCTAGTTGGGGAGAAGGTCACACTGAAGCTTTCTTT
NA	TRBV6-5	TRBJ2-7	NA	CASTSSSYEQYF	TGTGCCAGCACGTCAAGCTCCTACGAGCAGTACTTC
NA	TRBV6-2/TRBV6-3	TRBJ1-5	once	CASSWGWSLNQPQHF	TGTGCCAGCAGTTGGGGGTGGTCACTAAATCAGCCCCAGCATTTT
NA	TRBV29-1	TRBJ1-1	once	CSRRAGQGWGMNTEAFF	TGCAGCCGGAGGGCCGGGCAGGGTTGGGGCATGAACACTGAAGCTTTCTTT
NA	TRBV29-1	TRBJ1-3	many	CSVADGGASGNTIYF	TGCAGCGTTGCGGATGGGGGCGCTTCTGGAAACACCATATATTTT
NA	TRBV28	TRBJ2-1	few	CASSHQGRAYNEQFF	TGTGCCAGCAGCCATCAGGGTCGAGCATACAATGAGCAGTTCTTC
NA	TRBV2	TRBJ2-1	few	CASSESGHEQFF	TGTGCCAGCAGTGAATCGGGTCATGAGCAGTTCTTC
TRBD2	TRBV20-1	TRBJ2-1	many	CSAGGTRRLDNEQFF	TGCAGTGCTGGGGGGACTAGACGACTAGACAATGAGCAGTTCTTC
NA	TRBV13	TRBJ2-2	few	CASSFGWSAGRTGELFF	TGTGCCAGCAGCTTTGGGTGGAGCGCGGGTAGAACCGGGGAGCTGTTTTTT
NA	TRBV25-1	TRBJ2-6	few	CASKGDSGANVLTF	TGTGCCAGCAAGGGAGACTCTGGGGCCAACGTCCTGACTTTC
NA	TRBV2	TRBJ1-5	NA	CASHTGYPDQPQHF	TGTGCCAGCCACACAGGGTACCCGGATCAGCCCCAGCATTTT
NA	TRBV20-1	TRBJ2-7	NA	CSATDSLAYEQYF	TGCAGTGCTACGGACAGTCTAGCCTACGAGCAGTACTTC
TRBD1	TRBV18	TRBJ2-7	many	CASSPGQGFYEQYF	TGTGCCAGCTCACCTGGACAGGGTTTTTACGAGCAGTACTTC
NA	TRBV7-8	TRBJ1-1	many	CASSLGTNTEAFF	TGTGCCAGCAGCTTAGGCACGAACACTGAAGCTTTCTTT
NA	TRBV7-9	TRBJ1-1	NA	CASSRRPKENTEAFF	TGTGCCAGCAGCAGACGACCCAAGGAGAACACTGAAGCTTTCTTT